A selection of T cell receptor beta chains follows, all from one sample in a study of cytomegalovirus exposure and HLA in healthy donors. The assay was immunoSEQ multiplex PCR, and TCRdb's table has in-frame clones only and misses some. Here the sample spans about 220,000 clones, over 80% being singletons. The sample was PBMCs. These receptors all stem from a woman aged 25-40 years in good health and CMV-seropositive. Both conserved end residues are part of each CDR3. The order of the fields is clone size, D gene, V gene, J gene, CDR3 protein, CDR3 DNA. The D gene is left open where the match is weak. The listing skips clone size in some rows; elsewhere it reads once, few, many or a size class.

clone_size: -
d_call: -
v_call: TRBV5-1
j_call: TRBJ2-4
cdr3_aa: CASSTGTTKNIQYF
cdr3_nt: TGCGCCAGCAGCACCGGGACAACCAAAAACATTCAGTACTTC

clone_size: -
d_call: TRBD2
v_call: TRBV10-3
j_call: TRBJ2-1
cdr3_aa: CAIRGLAGARADEQFF
cdr3_nt: TGTGCCATCAGGGGACTAGCGGGAGCCCGTGCGGATGAGCAGTTCTTC

clone_size: -
d_call: -
v_call: TRBV5-1
j_call: TRBJ2-1
cdr3_aa: CASSWSNEQFF
cdr3_nt: TGCGCCAGCAGCTGGTCCAATGAGCAGTTCTTC

clone_size: once
d_call: -
v_call: TRBV6-5
j_call: TRBJ1-2
cdr3_aa: CASRGRRYGYTF
cdr3_nt: TGTGCCAGCCGGGGGCGGCGGTATGGCTACACCTTC

clone_size: -
d_call: TRBD2
v_call: TRBV30
j_call: TRBJ2-1
cdr3_aa: CAWSPSGTSANNEQFF
cdr3_nt: TGTGCCTGGAGCCCCTCCGGGACTAGCGCTAACAATGAGCAGTTCTTC

clone_size: few
d_call: -
v_call: TRBV18
j_call: TRBJ2-3
cdr3_aa: CASSPPALSTDTQYF
cdr3_nt: TGTGCCAGCTCACCACCCGCCCTGAGCACAGATACGCAGTATTTT

clone_size: -
d_call: -
v_call: TRBV7-2
j_call: TRBJ1-2
cdr3_aa: CASSLDWTDYGYTF
cdr3_nt: TGTGCCAGCAGCTTAGATTGGACGGACTATGGCTACACCTTC

clone_size: -
d_call: -
v_call: TRBV19
j_call: TRBJ1-1
cdr3_aa: CASSTAQGGEAFF
cdr3_nt: TGTGCCAGTAGTACAGCTCAAGGGGGTGAAGCTTTCTTT

clone_size: once
d_call: -
v_call: TRBV18
j_call: TRBJ2-3
cdr3_aa: CASSPFETGGTDTQYF
cdr3_nt: TGTGCCAGCTCACCATTCGAGACAGGAGGCACAGATACGCAGTATTTT

clone_size: -
d_call: -
v_call: TRBV30
j_call: TRBJ1-1
cdr3_aa: CAWSQSRGAEAFF
cdr3_nt: TGTGCCTGGAGTCAAAGCCGAGGGGCTGAAGCTTTCTTT

clone_size: -
d_call: TRBD1
v_call: TRBV6-1
j_call: TRBJ1-2
cdr3_aa: CASSGGQLPGYTF
cdr3_nt: TGTGCCAGCAGTGGGGGACAGCTCCCCGGCTACACCTTC

clone_size: -
d_call: -
v_call: TRBV4-2
j_call: TRBJ1-2
cdr3_aa: CASLSRDIGYTF
cdr3_nt: TGTGCCAGCTTATCCCGGGACATTGGCTACACCTTC

clone_size: -
d_call: -
v_call: TRBV6-1
j_call: TRBJ2-7
cdr3_aa: CASNLDGTYEQYF
cdr3_nt: TGTGCCAGCAACCTGGACGGAACCTACGAGCAGTACTTC

clone_size: -
d_call: -
v_call: TRBV28
j_call: TRBJ1-2
cdr3_aa: CASSLTQVFTF
cdr3_nt: TGTGCCAGCAGTCTCACGCAAGTGTTCACCTTC

clone_size: -
d_call: TRBD1
v_call: TRBV7-8
j_call: TRBJ2-2
cdr3_aa: CASRDRGNTGELFF
cdr3_nt: TGTGCCAGCAGGGACAGGGGGAACACCGGGGAGCTGTTTTTT

clone_size: -
d_call: -
v_call: TRBV10-3
j_call: TRBJ1-1
cdr3_aa: CAISEAGAGEFGGTEAFF
cdr3_nt: TGTGCCATCAGTGAGGCTGGGGCAGGAGAGTTTGGAGGCACTGAAGCTTTCTTT

clone_size: -
d_call: TRBD2
v_call: TRBV11-2
j_call: TRBJ2-7
cdr3_aa: CASSRRGRWASGGYEQYF
cdr3_nt: TGTGCCAGCAGCCGCAGGGGGCGTTGGGCTAGCGGGGGTTACGAGCAGTACTTC

clone_size: -
d_call: -
v_call: TRBV5-1
j_call: TRBJ2-7
cdr3_aa: CASSLFGSETYEQYF
cdr3_nt: TGCGCCAGCAGCTTGTTCGGCAGTGAAACCTACGAGCAGTACTTC

clone_size: -
d_call: TRBD1
v_call: TRBV27
j_call: TRBJ1-2
cdr3_aa: CASSSSGTVYGGYTF
cdr3_nt: TGTGCCAGCAGTTCTTCCGGGACAGTGTACGGTGGCTACACCTTC

clone_size: -
d_call: -
v_call: TRBV2
j_call: TRBJ1-5
cdr3_aa: CASRERGRVDQPQHF
cdr3_nt: TGTGCCAGCAGAGAGAGAGGGAGAGTGGATCAGCCCCAGCATTTT

clone_size: many
d_call: -
v_call: TRBV7-9
j_call: TRBJ2-1
cdr3_aa: CASSLETSYNEQFF
cdr3_nt: TGTGCCAGCAGCTTAGAAACCTCCTACAATGAGCAGTTCTTC

clone_size: -
d_call: TRBD2
v_call: TRBV2
j_call: TRBJ2-1
cdr3_aa: CASSRLADYNEQFF
cdr3_nt: TGTGCCAGCAGCAGACTAGCGGATTACAATGAGCAGTTCTTC

clone_size: -
d_call: -
v_call: TRBV11-2
j_call: TRBJ2-4
cdr3_aa: CASSPVGGWVDIQYF
cdr3_nt: TGTGCCAGCAGCCCCGTGGGCGGGTGGGTGGACATTCAGTACTTC

clone_size: -
d_call: -
v_call: TRBV27
j_call: TRBJ2-3
cdr3_aa: CASSSDFTDTQYF
cdr3_nt: TGTGCCAGCAGTTCAGACTTCACAGATACGCAGTATTTT

clone_size: -
d_call: TRBD2
v_call: TRBV7-3
j_call: TRBJ2-1
cdr3_aa: CASSRWVAGGPGGEENEQFF
cdr3_nt: TGTGCCAGCAGCCGTTGGGTAGCGGGAGGCCCAGGGGGAGAGGAAAATGAGCAGTTCTTC

clone_size: -
d_call: TRBD1
v_call: TRBV28
j_call: TRBJ2-6
cdr3_aa: CASSLGTGVGANVLTF
cdr3_nt: TGTGCCAGCAGTTTGGGGACAGGGGTTGGGGCCAACGTCCTGACTTTC

clone_size: -
d_call: -
v_call: TRBV5-1
j_call: TRBJ2-1
cdr3_aa: CASSFRDGGYNEQFF
cdr3_nt: TGCGCCAGCAGCTTCCGGGACGGGGGCTACAATGAGCAGTTCTTC

clone_size: few
d_call: -
v_call: TRBV7-9
j_call: TRBJ2-7
cdr3_aa: CASSSAATSGRYEQYF
cdr3_nt: TGTGCCAGCAGCTCCGCGGCAACCTCGGGGAGGTACGAGCAGTACTTC

clone_size: -
d_call: TRBD1
v_call: TRBV14
j_call: TRBJ1-2
cdr3_aa: CASSPGQLYGYTF
cdr3_nt: TGTGCCAGCAGCCCGGGACAGCTCTATGGCTACACCTTC

clone_size: -
d_call: -
v_call: TRBV9
j_call: TRBJ1-2
cdr3_aa: CASSPFGAGGSGYTF
cdr3_nt: -

clone_size: many
d_call: -
v_call: TRBV5-6
j_call: TRBJ1-5
cdr3_aa: CASSLRYDNRGEGNQPQHF
cdr3_nt: TGTGCCAGCAGCTTGCGGTACGATAATCGCGGGGAAGGCAATCAGCCCCAGCATTTT

clone_size: -
d_call: -
v_call: TRBV30
j_call: TRBJ1-2
cdr3_aa: CAWSRLDWESNYGYTF
cdr3_nt: TGTGCCTGGAGCCGACTGGACTGGGAGAGCAACTATGGCTACACCTTC

clone_size: once
d_call: -
v_call: TRBV4-3
j_call: TRBJ1-4
cdr3_aa: CASSQGARTGEGEKLFF
cdr3_nt: TGCGCCAGCAGCCAGGGGGCGCGTACGGGGGAGGGTGAAAAACTGTTTTTT

clone_size: -
d_call: TRBD1
v_call: TRBV5-1
j_call: TRBJ1-2
cdr3_aa: CASSDPTGGRYGYTF
cdr3_nt: TGCGCCAGCAGCGATCCGACAGGGGGGAGGTATGGCTACACCTTC

clone_size: -
d_call: TRBD1
v_call: TRBV4-1
j_call: TRBJ1-2
cdr3_aa: CASSQDKGAGNYGYTF
cdr3_nt: TGCGCCAGCAGCCAAGATAAGGGGGCAGGAAACTATGGCTACACCTTC

clone_size: -
d_call: -
v_call: TRBV9
j_call: TRBJ2-1
cdr3_aa: CASSVEFGDEQFF
cdr3_nt: TGTGCCAGCAGCGTAGAATTCGGGGATGAGCAGTTCTTC

clone_size: few
d_call: -
v_call: TRBV5-1
j_call: TRBJ2-2
cdr3_aa: CASSLARHTGELFF
cdr3_nt: TGCGCCAGCAGCTTGGCCAGGCACACCGGGGAGCTGTTTTTT

clone_size: -
d_call: -
v_call: TRBV2
j_call: TRBJ1-5
cdr3_aa: CASSEEFFGNQPQHF
cdr3_nt: TGTGCCAGCAGTGAAGAGTTTTTTGGAAATCAGCCCCAGCATTTT

clone_size: few
d_call: -
v_call: TRBV9
j_call: TRBJ2-7
cdr3_aa: CASSGRDSSYEQYF
cdr3_nt: TGTGCCAGCAGCGGACGCGACAGCAGCTACGAGCAGTACTTC

clone_size: -
d_call: TRBD1
v_call: TRBV2
j_call: TRBJ1-1
cdr3_aa: CASRPDRATEAFF
cdr3_nt: TGTGCCAGCAGACCGGACAGGGCCACTGAAGCTTTCTTT

clone_size: few
d_call: TRBD2
v_call: TRBV7-2
j_call: TRBJ2-1
cdr3_aa: CASSLVAGAEQFF
cdr3_nt: TGTGCCAGCAGCTTAGTAGCGGGAGCTGAGCAGTTCTTC

clone_size: -
d_call: -
v_call: TRBV10-3
j_call: TRBJ2-7
cdr3_aa: CAISESSGAGAF
cdr3_nt: TGTGCCATCAGTGAGTCCTCCGGGGCCGGGGCCTTC